The clone carrying this T cell receptor beta chain has only a few counts. Its antigen remains unknown. Via MiXCR, TCRdb re-called the 5' RACE reads, giving one row per CDR3 protein. The sample lists fewer than 400,000 distinct CDR3 sequences, more than 15% occurring once. CDR1 SGHTA and CDR2 FQGTGA come from the germline V gene. The V end lost 4 bases, the J end lost 6 bases, and 12 bases lay between the germline ends. The CDR3 covers 13 residues. The source of the sample is a study of T-cell memory formation after mild COVID-19. Study in general: There were largely donor-specific TCR clusters. Regarding the study as a whole: Pre-infection memory harbored some responding clones, suggesting cross-reactive memory joined.

The sequenced sample was PBMCs or a T cell subset sorted from them (not recorded which). The V and J genes are TRBV7-3 and TRBJ1-1; D unclear. This TCR derives from a man aged 18 to 30 who had mild COVID-19 (a few samples of this study predate the infection). Cell type and time point are not known. CDR3 region: CASSSIDGAEAFF. The CDR3 nucleotides are TGTGCCAGCAGCTCGATTGACGGGGCTGAAGCTTTCTTT.